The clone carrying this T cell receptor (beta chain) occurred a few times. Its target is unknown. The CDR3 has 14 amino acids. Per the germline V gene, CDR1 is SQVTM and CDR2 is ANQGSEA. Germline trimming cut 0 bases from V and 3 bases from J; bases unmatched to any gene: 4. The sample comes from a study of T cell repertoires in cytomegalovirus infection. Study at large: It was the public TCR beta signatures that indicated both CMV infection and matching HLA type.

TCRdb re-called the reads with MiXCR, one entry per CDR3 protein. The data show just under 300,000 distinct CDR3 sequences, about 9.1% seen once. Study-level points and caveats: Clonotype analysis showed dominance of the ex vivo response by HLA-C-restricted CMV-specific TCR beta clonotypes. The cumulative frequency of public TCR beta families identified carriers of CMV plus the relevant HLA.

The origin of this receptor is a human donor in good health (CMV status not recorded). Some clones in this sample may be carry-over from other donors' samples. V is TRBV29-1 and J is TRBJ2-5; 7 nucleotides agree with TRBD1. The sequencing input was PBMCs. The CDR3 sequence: CSVEDRDSKETQYF. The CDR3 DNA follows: TGCAGCGTTGAAGATCGGGACAGCAAAGAGACCCAGTACTTC. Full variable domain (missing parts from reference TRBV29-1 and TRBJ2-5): SAVISQKPSRDICQRGTSLTIQCQVDSQVTMMFWYRQQPGQSLTLIATANQGSEATYESGFVIDKFPISRPNLTFSTLTVSNMSPEDSSIYLCSVEDRDSKETQYFGPGTRLLVL.